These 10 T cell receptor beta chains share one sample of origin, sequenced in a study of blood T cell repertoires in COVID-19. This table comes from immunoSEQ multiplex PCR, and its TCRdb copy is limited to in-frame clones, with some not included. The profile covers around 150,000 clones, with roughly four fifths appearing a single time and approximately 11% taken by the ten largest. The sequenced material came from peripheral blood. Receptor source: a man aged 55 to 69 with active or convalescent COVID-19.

CDR3 DNA sequence: TGTGCCAGCAGCTCCAGGGTTTATGGCTACACCTTC. Residues: CASSSRVYGYTF. The J gene is TRBJ1-2, the V gene TRBV6-6; possible D gene TRBD1, 5 bases. The V gene lost 6 bases and the J gene lost 5 bases, with 10 bases spanning the gap. Germline values: CDR1 MNHNY, CDR2 SVGAGI (reference sequence). This CDR3 is built from 12 residues.

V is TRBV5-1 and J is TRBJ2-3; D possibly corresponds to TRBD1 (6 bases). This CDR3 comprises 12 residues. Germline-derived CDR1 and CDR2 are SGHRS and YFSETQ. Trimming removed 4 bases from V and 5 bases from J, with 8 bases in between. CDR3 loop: CASSTGRDTQYF. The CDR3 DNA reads TGCGCCAGCAGCACAGGGCGAGATACGCAGTATTTT. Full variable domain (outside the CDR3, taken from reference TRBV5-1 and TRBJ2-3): KAGVTQTPRYLIKTRGQQVTLSCSPISGHRSVSWYQQTPGQGLQFLFEYFSETQRNKGNFPGRFSGRQFSNSRSEMNVSTLELGDSALYLCASSTGRDTQYFGPGTRLTVL.

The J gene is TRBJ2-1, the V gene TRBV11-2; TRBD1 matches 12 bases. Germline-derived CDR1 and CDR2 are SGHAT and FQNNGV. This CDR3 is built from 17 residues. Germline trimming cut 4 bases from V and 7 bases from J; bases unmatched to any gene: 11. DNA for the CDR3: TGTGCCAGCAGCTCAACCGGGACAGGGGGCGCGAGGAATGAGCAGTTCTTC. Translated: CASSSTGTGGARNEQFF.

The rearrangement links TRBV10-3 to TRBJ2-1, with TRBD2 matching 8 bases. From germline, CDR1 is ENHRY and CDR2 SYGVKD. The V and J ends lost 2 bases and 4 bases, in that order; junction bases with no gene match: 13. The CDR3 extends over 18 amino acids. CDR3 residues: CAISEGRGSGTLYNEQFF. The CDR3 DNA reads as TGTGCCATCAGTGAGGGGCGGGGTAGCGGGACCCTATACAATGAGCAGTTCTTC.

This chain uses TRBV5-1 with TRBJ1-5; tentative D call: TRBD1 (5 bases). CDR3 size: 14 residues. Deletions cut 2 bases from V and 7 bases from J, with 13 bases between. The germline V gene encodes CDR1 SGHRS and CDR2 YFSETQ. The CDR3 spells CASSFQGWFQPQHF. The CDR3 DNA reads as TGCGCCAGCAGCTTCCAGGGTTGGTTCCAGCCCCAGCATTTT.

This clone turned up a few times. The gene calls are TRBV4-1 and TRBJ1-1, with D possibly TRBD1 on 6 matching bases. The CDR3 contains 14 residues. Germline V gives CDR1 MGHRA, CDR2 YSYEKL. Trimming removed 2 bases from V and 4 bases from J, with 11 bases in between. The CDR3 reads CASSQQGRATEAFF. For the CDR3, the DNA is TGCGCCAGCAGCCAACAGGGGAGGGCCACTGAAGCTTTCTTT.

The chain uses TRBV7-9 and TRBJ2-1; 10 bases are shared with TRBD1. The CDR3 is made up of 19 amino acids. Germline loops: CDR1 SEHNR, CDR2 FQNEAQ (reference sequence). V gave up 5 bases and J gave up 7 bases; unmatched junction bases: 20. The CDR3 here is CASSPIKELGGQGMNEQFF. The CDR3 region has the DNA TGTGCCAGCAGCCCGATTAAGGAGCTGGGGGGACAGGGGATGAATGAGCAGTTCTTC.

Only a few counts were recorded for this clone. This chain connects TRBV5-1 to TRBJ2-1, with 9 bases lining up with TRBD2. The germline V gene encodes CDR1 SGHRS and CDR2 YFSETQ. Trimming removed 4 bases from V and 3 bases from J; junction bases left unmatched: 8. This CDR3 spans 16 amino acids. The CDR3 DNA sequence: TGCGCCAGCAGCGAGGGAGGGACTAGCCTCTACAATGAGCAGTTCTTC. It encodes CASSEGGTSLYNEQFF.

The chain's CDR3 is CASSLGGGANYGYTF. DNA of the CDR3: TGTGCCAGCAGCTTGGGCGGGGGGGCTAACTATGGCTACACCTTC. The rearrangement joins TRBV5-6 to TRBJ1-2, with D possibly being TRBD1 (5 bases). The CDR3 sequence is 15 residues long. Trimming removed 0 bases from V and 0 bases from J, with 9 bases in between. The germline gives CDR1 SGHDT, CDR2 YYEEEE.

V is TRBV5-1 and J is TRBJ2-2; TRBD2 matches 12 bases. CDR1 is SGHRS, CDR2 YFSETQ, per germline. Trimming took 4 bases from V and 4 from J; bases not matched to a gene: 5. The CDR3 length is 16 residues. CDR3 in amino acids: CASSPGLAGLTGELFF. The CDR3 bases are TGCGCCAGCAGCCCCGGACTAGCGGGGCTCACCGGGGAGCTGTTTTTT.